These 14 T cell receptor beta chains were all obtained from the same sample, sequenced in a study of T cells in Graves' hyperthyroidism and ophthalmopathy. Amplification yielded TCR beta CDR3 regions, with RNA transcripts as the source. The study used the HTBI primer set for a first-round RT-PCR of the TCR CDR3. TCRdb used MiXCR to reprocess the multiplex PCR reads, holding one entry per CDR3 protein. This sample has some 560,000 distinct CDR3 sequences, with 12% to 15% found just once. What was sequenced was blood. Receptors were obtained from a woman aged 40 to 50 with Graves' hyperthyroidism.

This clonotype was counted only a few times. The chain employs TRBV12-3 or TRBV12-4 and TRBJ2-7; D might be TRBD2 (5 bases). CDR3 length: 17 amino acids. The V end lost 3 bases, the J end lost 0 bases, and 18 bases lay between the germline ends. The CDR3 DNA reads TGTGCCAGCAGTTTGTTTTCGGGGTTGTCAGGCTCCTACGAGCAGTACTTC. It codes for CASSLFSGLSGSYEQYF.

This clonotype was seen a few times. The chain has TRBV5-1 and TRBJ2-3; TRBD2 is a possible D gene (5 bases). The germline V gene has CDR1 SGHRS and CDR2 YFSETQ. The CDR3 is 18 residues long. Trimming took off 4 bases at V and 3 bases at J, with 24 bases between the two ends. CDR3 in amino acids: CASSPNPPGMGATDTQYF. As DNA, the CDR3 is TGCGCCAGCAGCCCAAACCCCCCTGGGATGGGAGCGACAGATACGCAGTATTTT. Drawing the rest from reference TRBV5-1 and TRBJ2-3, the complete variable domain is KAGVTQTPRYLIKTRGQQVTLSCSPISGHRSVSWYQQTPGQGLQFLFEYFSETQRNKGNFPGRFSGRQFSNSRSEMNVSTLELGDSALYLCASSPNPPGMGATDTQYFGPGTRLTVL.

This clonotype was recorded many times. CDR3: CASSLGWITDTQYF. The CDR3 DNA follows: TGTGCCAGCAGTTTGGGCTGGATCACAGATACGCAGTATTTT. This sequence joins TRBV28 and TRBJ2-3; the D is unclear. Germline V CDR1 and CDR2: MDHEN, SYDVKM. V lost 3 bases and J 2 bases, leaving 9 bases between the germline ends. The CDR3 runs 14 residues.

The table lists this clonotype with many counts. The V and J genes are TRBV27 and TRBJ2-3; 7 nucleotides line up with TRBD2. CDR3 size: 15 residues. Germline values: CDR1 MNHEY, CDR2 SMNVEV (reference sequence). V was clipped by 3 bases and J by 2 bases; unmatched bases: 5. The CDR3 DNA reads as TGTGCCAGCAGTTTGACGGGACTACTCACAGATACGCAGTATTTT. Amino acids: CASSLTGLLTDTQYF.

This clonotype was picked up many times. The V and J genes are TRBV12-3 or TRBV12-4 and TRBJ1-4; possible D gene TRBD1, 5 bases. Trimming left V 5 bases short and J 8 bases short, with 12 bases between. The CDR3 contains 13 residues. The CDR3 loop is CASSVARGEKLFF. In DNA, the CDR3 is TGTGCCAGCAGTGTTGCCCGGGGGGAAAAACTGTTTTTT.

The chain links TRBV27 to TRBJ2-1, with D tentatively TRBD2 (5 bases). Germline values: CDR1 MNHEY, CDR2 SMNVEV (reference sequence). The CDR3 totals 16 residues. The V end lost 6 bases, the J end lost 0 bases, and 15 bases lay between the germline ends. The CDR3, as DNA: TGTGCCAGCAGAATAAGCGGTAAGAGCTCCTACAATGAGCAGTTCTTC. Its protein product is CASRISGKSSYNEQFF.

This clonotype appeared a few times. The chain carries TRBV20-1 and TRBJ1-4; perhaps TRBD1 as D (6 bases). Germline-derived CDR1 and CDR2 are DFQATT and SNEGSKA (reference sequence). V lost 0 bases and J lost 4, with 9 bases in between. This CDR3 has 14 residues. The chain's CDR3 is CSARDRTVNEKLFF. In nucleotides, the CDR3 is TGCAGTGCTAGAGATCGGACAGTTAATGAAAAACTGTTTTTT.

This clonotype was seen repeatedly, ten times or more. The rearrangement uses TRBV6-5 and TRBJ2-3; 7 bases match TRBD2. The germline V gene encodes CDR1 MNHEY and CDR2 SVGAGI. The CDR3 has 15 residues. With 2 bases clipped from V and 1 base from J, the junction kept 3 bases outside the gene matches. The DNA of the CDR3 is TGTGCCAGCAGTTACCGCGGGAGTGGCACAGATACGCAGTATTTT. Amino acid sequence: CASSYRGSGTDTQYF.

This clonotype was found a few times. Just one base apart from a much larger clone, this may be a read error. The CDR3 DNA reads as TGTGCCAGCGGCTTAGATCCAGGGACTAGCGGCTACAATGAGCAGTTCTTC. Translated: CASGLDPGTSGYNEQFF. The V call is TRBV11-2, the J call TRBJ2-1; 11 bases agree with TRBD2. The CDR3 runs 17 residues. Germline V gives CDR1 SGHAT, CDR2 FQNNGV.

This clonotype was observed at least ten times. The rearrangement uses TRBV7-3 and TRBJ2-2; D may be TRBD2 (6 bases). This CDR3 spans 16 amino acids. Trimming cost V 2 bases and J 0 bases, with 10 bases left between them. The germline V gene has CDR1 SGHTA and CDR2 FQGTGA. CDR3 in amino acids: CASSLDGGANTGELFF. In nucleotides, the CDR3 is TGTGCCAGCAGCTTAGATGGCGGGGCGAACACCGGGGAGCTGTTTTTT.

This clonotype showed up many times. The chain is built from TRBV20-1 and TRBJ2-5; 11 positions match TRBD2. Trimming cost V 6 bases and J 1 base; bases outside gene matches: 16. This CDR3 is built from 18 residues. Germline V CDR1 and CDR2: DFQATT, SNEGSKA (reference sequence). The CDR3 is CSAPGVLAGGPSQETQYF. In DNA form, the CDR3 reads TGCAGTGCCCCCGGGGTCTTAGCGGGAGGGCCCTCCCAAGAGACCCAGTACTTC.

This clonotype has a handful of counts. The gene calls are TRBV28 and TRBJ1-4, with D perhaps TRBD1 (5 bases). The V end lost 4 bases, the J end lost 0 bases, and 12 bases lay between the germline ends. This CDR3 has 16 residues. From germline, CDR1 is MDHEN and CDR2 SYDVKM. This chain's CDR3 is CASSSPRGATNEKLFF. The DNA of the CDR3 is TGTGCCAGCAGTTCCCCCCGAGGGGCAACTAATGAAAAACTGTTTTTT.

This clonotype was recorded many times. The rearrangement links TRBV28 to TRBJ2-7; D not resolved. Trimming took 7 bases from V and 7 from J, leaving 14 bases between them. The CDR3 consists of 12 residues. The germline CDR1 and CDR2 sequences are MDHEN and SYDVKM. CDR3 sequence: CASKGGELEQYF. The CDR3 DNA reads TGTGCCAGCAAAGGCGGCGAGCTTGAGCAGTACTTC.

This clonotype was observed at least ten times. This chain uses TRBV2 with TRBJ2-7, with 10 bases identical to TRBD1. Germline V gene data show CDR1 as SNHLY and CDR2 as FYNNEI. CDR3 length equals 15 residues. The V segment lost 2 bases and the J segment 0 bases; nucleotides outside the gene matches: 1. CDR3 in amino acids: CASSERTGGSYEQYF. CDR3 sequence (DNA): TGTGCCAGCAGTGAAAGGACAGGGGGCTCCTACGAGCAGTACTTC.